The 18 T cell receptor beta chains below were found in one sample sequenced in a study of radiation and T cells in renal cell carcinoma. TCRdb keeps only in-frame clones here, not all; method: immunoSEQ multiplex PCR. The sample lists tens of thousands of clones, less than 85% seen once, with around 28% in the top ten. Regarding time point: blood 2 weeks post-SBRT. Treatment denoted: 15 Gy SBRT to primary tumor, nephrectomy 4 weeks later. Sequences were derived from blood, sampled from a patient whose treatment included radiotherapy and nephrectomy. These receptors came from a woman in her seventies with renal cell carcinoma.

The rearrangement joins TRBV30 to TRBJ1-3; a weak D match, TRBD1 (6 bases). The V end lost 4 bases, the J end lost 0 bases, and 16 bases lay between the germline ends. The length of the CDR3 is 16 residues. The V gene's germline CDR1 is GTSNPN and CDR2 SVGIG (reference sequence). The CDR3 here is CAWTRGTSSSGNTIYF. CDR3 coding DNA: TGTGCCTGGACTCGAGGGACATCTAGCTCTGGAAACACCATATATTTT.

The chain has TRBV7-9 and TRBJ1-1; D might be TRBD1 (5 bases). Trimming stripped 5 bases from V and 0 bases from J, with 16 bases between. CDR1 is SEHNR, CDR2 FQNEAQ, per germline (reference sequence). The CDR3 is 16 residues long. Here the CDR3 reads CASSRQLGVLNTEAFF. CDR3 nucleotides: TGTGCCAGCAGCCGGCAGTTGGGGGTCCTGAACACTGAAGCTTTCTTT.

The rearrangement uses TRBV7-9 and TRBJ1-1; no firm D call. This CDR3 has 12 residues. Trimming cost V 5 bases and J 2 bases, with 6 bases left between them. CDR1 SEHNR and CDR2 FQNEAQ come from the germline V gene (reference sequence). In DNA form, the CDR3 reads TGTGCCAGCAGCCTACTTAACACTGAAGCTTTCTTT. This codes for CASSLLNTEAFF.

The CDR3 DNA sequence: TGCGCCAGCAGCTCTCTTGGGATGTTGAACACTGAAGCTTTCTTT. Protein sequence: CASSSLGMLNTEAFF. This chain uses TRBV5-1 with TRBJ1-1; D remains ambiguous. V was cut by 3 bases and J by 0 bases, with 12 bases left in between. Germline V CDR1 and CDR2: SGHRS, YFSETQ. This CDR3 is 15 amino acids long.

The CDR3, as DNA: TGTGCCAGCAGCTACCGGGGTAGGGTCGGGGTTTCAGCAGATACGCAGTATTTT. Residues: CASSYRGRVGVSADTQYF. The chain employs TRBV11-2 and TRBJ2-3; TRBD2 might be the D (5 bases). CDR1 and CDR2 from the germline V gene are SGHAT and FQNNGV. This CDR3 is built from 18 residues. V lost 4 bases and J 4 bases, leaving 24 bases between the germline ends.

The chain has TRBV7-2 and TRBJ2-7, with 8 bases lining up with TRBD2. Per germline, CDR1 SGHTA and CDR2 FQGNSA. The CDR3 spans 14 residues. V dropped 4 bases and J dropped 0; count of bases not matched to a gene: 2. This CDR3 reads CASSSSGSSYEQYF. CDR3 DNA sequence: TGTGCCAGCAGCTCAAGCGGGAGCTCCTACGAGCAGTACTTC.

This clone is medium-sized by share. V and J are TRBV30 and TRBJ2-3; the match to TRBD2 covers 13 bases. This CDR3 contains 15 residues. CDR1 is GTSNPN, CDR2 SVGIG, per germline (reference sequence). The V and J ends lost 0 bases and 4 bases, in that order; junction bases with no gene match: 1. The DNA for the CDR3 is TGTGCCTGGAGTGTAACTAGCGGGAGGGCAGATACGCAGTATTTT. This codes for CAWSVTSGRADTQYF.

CDR3 sequence: CASSQEGSTGDTQYF. The CDR3 region has the DNA TGTGCCAGCAGCCAAGAGGGGTCGACGGGAGATACGCAGTATTTT. The chain links TRBV4-2 to TRBJ2-3; D remains unclear. This CDR3 region has 15 residues. The V gene lost 0 bases and the J gene lost 5 bases, with 12 bases spanning the gap. From germline, CDR1 is LGHNA and CDR2 YNFKEQ.

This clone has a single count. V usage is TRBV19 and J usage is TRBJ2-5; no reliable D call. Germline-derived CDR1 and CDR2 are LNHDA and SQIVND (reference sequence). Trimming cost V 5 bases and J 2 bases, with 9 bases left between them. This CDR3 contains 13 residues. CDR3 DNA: TGTGCCAGTAGTCCGGGCCTACAAGAGACCCAGTACTTC. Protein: CASSPGLQETQYF.

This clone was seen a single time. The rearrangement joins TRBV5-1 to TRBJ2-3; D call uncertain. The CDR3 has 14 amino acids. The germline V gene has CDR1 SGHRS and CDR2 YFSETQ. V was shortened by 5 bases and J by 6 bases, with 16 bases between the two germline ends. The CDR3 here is CASRKALGVDTQYF. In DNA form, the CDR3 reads TGCGCCAGCAGGAAAGCGCTTGGCGTGGATACGCAGTATTTT.

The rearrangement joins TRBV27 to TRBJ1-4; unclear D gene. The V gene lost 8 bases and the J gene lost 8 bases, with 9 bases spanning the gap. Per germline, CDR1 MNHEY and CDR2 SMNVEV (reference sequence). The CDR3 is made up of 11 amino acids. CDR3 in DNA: TGTGCCAGCGGTTGGAGAGAAAAACTGTTTTTT. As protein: CASGWREKLFF.

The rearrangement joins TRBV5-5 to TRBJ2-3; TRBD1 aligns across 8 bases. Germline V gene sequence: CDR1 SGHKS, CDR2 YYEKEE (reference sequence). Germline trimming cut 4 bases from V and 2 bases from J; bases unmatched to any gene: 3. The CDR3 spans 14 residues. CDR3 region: CASSRQGFTDTQYF. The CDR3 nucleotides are TGTGCCAGCAGCAGACAGGGGTTCACAGATACGCAGTATTTT.

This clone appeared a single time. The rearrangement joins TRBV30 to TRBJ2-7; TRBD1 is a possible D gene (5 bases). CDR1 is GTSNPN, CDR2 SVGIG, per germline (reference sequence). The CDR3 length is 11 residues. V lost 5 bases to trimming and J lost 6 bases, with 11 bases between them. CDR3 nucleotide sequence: TGTGCCTGGGGTCAGGGCGGCGAGCAGTACTTC. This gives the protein CAWGQGGEQYF.

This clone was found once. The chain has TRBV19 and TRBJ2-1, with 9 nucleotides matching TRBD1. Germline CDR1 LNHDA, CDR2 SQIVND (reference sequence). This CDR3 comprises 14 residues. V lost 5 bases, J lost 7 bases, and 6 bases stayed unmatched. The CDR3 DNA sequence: TGTGCCAGTAGTCCGGACAGGGGAGGGAATGAGCAGTTCTTC. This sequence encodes CASSPDRGGNEQFF.

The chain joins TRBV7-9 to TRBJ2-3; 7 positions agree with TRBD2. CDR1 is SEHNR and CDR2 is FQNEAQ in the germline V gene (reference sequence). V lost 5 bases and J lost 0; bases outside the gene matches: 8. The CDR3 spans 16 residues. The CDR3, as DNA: TGTGCCAGCAGCCCCCGACTAGCCGCCAGCACAGATACGCAGTATTTT. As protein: CASSPRLAASTDTQYF. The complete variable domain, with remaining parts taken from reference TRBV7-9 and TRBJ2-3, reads DTGVSQNPRHKITKRGQNVTFRCDPISEHNRLYWYRQTLGQGPEFLTYFQNEAQLEKSRLLSDRFSAERPKGSFSTLEIQRTEQGDSAMYLCASSPRLAASTDTQYFGPGTRLTVL.

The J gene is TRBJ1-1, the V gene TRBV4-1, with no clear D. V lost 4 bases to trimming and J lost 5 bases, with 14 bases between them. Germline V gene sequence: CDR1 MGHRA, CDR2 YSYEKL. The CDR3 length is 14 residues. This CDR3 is CASSRLRAETEAFF. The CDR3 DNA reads TGCGCCAGCAGCCGCCTCCGGGCGGAAACTGAAGCTTTCTTT.

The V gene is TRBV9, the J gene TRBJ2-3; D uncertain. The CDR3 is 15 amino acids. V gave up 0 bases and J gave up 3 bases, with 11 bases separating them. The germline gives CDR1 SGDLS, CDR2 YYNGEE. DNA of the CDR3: TGTGCCAGCAGCGTAGGGATAATTGGGACAGATACGCAGTATTTT. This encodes CASSVGIIGTDTQYF. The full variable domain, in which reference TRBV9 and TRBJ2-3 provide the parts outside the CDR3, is DSGVTQTPKHLITATGQRVTLRCSPRSGDLSVYWYQQSLDQGLQFLIQYYNGEERAKGNILERFSAQQFPDLHSELNLSSLELGDSALYFCASSVGIIGTDTQYFGPGTRLTVL.

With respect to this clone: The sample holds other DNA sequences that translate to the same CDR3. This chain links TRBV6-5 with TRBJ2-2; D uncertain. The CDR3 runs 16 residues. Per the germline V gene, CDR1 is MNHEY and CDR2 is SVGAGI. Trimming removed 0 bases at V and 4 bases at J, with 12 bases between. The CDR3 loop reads CASSYSGGRGTGELFF. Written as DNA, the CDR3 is TGTGCCAGCAGTTACTCGGGCGGTAGAGGCACCGGGGAGCTGTTTTTT.